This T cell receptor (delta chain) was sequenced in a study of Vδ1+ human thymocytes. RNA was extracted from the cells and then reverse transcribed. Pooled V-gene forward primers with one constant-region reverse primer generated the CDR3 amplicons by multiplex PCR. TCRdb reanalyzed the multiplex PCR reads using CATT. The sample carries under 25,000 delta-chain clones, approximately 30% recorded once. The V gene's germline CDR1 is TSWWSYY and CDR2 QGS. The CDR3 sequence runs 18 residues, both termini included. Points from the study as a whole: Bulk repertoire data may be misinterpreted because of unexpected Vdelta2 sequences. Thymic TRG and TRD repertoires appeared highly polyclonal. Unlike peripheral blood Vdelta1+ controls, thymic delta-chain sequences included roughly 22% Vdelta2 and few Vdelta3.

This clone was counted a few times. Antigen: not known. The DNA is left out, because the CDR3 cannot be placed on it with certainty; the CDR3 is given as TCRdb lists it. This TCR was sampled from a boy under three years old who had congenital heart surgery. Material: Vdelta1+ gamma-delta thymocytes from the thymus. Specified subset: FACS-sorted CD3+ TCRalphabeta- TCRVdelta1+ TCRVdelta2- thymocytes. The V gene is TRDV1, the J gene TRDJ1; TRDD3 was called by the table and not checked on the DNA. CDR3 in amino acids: CALGESCLWPGSTDKLIF.